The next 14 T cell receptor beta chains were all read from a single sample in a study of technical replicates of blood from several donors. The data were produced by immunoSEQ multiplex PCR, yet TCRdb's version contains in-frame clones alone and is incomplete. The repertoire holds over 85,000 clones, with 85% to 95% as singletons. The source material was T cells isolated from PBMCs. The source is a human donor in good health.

The CDR3, as DNA: TGTGCCAGCAGCGGCCGGGACAGGGACGAGCAGTACTTC. The encoded protein is CASSGRDRDEQYF. This chain links TRBV7-9 with TRBJ2-7, with TRBD1 matching 9 bases. Germline CDR1 reads SEHNR; CDR2 reads FQNEAQ (reference sequence). The V segment lost 5 bases and the J segment 5 bases; nucleotides outside the gene matches: 4. The CDR3 is made up of 13 amino acids.

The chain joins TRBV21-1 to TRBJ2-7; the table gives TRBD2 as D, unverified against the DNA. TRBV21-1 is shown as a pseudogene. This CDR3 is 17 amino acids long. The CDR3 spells CASSIPGSGPLGSRQYF. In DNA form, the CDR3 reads TGTGCCAGCAGCATACCGGGCAGCGGGCCCCTTGGTAGTCGGCAGTACTTC.

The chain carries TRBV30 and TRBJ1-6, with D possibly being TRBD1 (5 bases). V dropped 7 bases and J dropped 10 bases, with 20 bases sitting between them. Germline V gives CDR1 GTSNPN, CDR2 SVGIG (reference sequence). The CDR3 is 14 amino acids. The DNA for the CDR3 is TGTGCCTCTCAACTGGGCAGGGCACAGTCACCCCTCCACTTT. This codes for CASQLGRAQSPLHF.

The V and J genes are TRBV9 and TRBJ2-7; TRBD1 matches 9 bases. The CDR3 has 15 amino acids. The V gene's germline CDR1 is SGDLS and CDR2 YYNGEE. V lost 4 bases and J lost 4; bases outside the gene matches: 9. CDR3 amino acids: CASSPWGTGSYEQYF. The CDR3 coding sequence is TGTGCCAGCAGCCCCTGGGGGACAGGGTCGTACGAGCAGTACTTC.

The CDR3 nucleotides are TGTGCCATCAAGGGACTAGCTACTTACGAGCAGTACTTC. This codes for CAIKGLATYEQYF. V and J are TRBV2 and TRBJ2-7; 9 bases are shared with TRBD2. The CDR3 is made up of 13 amino acids. The junction had 8 bases not matched to a gene; V was cut back by 10 bases and J by 4 bases. CDR1 and CDR2 from the germline V gene are SNHLY and FYNNEI.

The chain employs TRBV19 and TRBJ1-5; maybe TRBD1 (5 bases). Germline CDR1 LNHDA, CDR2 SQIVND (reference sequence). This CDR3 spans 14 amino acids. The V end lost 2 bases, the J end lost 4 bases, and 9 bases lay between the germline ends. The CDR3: CASSIQGGNQPQHF. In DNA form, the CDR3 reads TGTGCCAGTAGTATACAGGGAGGGAATCAGCCCCAGCATTTT.

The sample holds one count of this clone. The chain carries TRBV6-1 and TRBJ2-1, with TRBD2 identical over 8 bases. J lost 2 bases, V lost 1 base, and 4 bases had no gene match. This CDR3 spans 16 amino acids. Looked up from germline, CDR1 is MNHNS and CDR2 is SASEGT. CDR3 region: CASSEGLALPYNEQFF. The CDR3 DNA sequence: TGTGCCAGCAGTGAAGGACTAGCGCTCCCCTACAATGAGCAGTTCTTC.

The CDR3 here is CASSRSSSTRYEQYF. Here the CDR3 DNA reads TGTGCCAGCAGCCGATCCTCAAGCACGCGCTACGAGCAGTACTTC. The rearrangement links TRBV7-2 to TRBJ2-7; D unresolved. Trimming left V 5 bases short and J 3 bases short, with 17 bases between. CDR1 is SGHTA and CDR2 is FQGNSA in the germline V gene. This CDR3 is 15 amino acids long.

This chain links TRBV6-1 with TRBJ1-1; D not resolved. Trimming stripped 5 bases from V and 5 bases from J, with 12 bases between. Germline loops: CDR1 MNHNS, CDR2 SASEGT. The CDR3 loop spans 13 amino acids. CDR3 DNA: TGTGCCAGCAGTAACCGGGAGGGAACTGAAGCTTTCTTT. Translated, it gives CASSNREGTEAFF.

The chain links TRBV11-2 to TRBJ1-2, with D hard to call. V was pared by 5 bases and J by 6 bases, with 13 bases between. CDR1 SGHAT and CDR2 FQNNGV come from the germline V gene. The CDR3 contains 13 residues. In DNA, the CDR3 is TGTGCCAGCAGCGCTAGACGGTTAGATGGCTACACCTTC. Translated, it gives CASSARRLDGYTF.

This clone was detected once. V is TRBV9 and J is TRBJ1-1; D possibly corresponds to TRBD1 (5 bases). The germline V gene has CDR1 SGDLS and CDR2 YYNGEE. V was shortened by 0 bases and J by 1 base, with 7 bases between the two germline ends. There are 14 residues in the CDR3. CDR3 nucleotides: TGTGCCAGCAGCGTAGTCGACAGGAACACTGAAGCTTTCTTT. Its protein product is CASSVVDRNTEAFF.

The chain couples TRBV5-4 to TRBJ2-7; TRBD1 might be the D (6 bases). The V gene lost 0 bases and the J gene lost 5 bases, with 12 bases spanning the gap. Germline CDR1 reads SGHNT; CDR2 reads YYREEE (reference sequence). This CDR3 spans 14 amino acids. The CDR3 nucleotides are TGTGCCAGCAGCTTGGCCTACAGGGCCCACGAGCAGTACTTC. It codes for CASSLAYRAHEQYF.

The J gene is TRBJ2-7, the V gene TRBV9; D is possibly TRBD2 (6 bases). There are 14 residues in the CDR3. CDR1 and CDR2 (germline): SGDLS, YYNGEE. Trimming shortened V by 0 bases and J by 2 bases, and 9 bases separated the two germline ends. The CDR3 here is CASSVGGGTYEQYF. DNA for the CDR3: TGTGCCAGCAGCGTAGGGGGCGGGACCTACGAGCAGTACTTC.

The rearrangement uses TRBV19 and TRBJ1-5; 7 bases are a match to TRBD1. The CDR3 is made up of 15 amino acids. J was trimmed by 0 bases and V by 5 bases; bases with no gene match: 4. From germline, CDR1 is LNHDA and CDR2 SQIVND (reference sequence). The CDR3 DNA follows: TGTGCCAGTAGTGGGGACAGTTATAGCAATCAGCCCCAGCATTTT. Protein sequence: CASSGDSYSNQPQHF.